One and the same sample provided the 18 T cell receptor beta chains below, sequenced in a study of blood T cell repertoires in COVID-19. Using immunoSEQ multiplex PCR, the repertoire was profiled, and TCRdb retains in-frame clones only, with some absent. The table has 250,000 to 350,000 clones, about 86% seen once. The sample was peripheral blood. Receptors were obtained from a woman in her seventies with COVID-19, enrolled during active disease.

CDR3 protein: CASSIDRDGGDLDTQYF. As DNA, the CDR3 is TGTGCCAGTAGTATAGATCGGGATGGGGGGGACCTAGATACGCAGTATTTT. The chain is built from TRBV19 and TRBJ2-3, with TRBD2 matching 7 bases. The CDR3 sequence is 17 residues long. The V and J ends lost 0 bases and 5 bases, in that order; junction bases with no gene match: 11. The V gene's germline CDR1 is LNHDA and CDR2 SQIVND (reference sequence).

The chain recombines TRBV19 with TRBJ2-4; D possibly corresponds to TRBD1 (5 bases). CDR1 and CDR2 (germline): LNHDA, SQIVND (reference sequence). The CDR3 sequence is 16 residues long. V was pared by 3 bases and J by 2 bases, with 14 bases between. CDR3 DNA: TGTGCCAGTAGTATCCCGTACACAGGATCCAAAAACATTCAGTACTTC. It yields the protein CASSIPYTGSKNIQYF.

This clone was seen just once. CDR3 protein: CASRGTVSYNEQFF. The DNA of the CDR3 is TGTGCCAGCAGGGGGACAGTATCCTACAATGAGCAGTTCTTC. The chain links TRBV28 to TRBJ2-1, with TRBD1 matching 7 bases. CDR1 is MDHEN and CDR2 is SYDVKM in the germline V gene. V lost 6 bases to trimming and J lost 1 base; unmatched junction nucleotides: 3. The CDR3 has 14 residues.

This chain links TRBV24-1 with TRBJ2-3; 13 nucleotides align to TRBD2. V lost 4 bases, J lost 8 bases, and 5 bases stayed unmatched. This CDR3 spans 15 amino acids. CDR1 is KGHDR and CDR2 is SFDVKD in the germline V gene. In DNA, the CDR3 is TGTGCCACCAGTGAAAGACTAGCGGGGGGTTTTACGCAGTATTTT. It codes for CATSERLAGGFTQYF.

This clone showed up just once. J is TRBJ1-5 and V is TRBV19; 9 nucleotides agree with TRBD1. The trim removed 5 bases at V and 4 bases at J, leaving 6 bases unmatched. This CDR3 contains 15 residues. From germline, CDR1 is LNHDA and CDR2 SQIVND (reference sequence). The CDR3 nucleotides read TGTGCCAGTAGTCCCGGGGACAGGGCAAATCAGCCCCAGCATTTT. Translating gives CASSPGDRANQPQHF.

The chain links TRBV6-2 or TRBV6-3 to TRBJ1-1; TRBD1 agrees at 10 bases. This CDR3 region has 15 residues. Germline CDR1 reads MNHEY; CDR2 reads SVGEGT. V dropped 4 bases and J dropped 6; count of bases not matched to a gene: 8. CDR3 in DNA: TGTGCCAGCAGTTTGACAGGGGGCGGGCAGGCTGAAGCTTTCTTT. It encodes CASSLTGGGQAEAFF.

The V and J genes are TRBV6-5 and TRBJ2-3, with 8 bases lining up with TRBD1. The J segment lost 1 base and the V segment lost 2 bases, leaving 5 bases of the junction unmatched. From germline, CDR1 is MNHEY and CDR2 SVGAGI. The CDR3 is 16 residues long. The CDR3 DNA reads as TGTGCCAGCAGTTACCCGAACAGGGGGGGCACAGATACGCAGTATTTT. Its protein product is CASSYPNRGGTDTQYF.

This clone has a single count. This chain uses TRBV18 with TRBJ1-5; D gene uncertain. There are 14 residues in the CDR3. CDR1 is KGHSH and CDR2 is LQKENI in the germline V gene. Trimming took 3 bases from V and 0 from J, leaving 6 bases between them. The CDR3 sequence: CASSPGYSNQPQHF. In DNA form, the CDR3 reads TGTGCCAGCTCACCCGGGTATAGCAATCAGCCCCAGCATTTT.

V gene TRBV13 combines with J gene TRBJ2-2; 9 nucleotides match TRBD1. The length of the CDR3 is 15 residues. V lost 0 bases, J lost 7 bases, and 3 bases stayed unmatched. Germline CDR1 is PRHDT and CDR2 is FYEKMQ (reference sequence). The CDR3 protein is CASSLGQGANGELFF. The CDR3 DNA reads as TGTGCCAGCAGCTTAGGACAGGGGGCCAACGGGGAGCTGTTTTTT.

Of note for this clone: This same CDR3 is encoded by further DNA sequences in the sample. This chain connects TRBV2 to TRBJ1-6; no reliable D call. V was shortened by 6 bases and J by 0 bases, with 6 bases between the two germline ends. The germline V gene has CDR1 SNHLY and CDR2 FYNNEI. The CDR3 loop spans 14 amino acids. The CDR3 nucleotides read TGTGCCAGCAGGGAGAGCTCCTATAATTCACCCCTCCACTTT. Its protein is CASRESSYNSPLHF. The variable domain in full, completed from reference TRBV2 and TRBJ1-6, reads EPEVTQTPSHQVTQMGQEVILRCVPISNHLYFYWYRQILGQKVEFLVSFYNNEISEKSEIFDDQFSVERPDGSNFTLKIRSTKLEDSAMYFCASRESSYNSPLHFGNGTRLTVT.

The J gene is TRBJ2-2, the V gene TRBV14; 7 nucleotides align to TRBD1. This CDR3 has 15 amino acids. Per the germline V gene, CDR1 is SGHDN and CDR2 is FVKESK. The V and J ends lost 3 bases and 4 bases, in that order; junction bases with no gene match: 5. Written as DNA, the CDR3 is TGTGCCAGCAGCCAGAACAGGGGTTTCACCGGGGAGCTGTTTTTT. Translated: CASSQNRGFTGELFF.

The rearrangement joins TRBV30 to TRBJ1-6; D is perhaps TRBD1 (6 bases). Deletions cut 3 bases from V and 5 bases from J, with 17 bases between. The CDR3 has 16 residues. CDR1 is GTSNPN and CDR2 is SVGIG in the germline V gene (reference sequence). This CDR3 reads CAWSRRQDRHNSPLHF. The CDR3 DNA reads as TGTGCCTGGAGCCGGAGACAGGATCGTCATAATTCACCCCTCCACTTT.

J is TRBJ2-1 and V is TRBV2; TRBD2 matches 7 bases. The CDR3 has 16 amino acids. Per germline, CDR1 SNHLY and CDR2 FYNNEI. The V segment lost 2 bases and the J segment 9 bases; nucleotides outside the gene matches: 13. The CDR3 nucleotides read TGTGCCAGCAGTGAAAGAGCGGGGACCCCTAGGAGTGAGCAGTTCTTC. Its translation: CASSERAGTPRSEQFF.

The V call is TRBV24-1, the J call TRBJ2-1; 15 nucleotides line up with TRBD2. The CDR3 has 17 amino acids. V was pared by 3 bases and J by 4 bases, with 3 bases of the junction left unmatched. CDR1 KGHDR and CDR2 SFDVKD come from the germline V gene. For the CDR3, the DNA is TGTGCCACCAGTGATCGGACTAGCGGGGGGGCATACAATGAGCAGTTCTTC. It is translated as CATSDRTSGGAYNEQFF.

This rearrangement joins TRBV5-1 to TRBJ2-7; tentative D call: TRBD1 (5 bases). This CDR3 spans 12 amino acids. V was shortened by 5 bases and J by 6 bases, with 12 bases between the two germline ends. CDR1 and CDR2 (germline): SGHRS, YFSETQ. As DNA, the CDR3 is TGCGCCAGCAGAATGGGGCCCGGCGAGCAGTACTTC. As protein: CASRMGPGEQYF.

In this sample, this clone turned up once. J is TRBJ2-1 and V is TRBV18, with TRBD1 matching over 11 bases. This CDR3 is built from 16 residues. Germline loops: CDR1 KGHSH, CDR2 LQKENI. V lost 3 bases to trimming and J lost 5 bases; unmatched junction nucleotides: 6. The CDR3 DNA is TGTGCCAGCTCACCCCGGACAGGGGGCGAACACAATGAGCAGTTCTTC. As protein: CASSPRTGGEHNEQFF. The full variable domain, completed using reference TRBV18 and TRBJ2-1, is NAGVMQNPRHLVRRRGQEARLRCSPMKGHSHVYWYRQLPEEGLKFMVYLQKENIIDESGMPKERFSAEFPKEGPSILRIQQVVRGDSAAYFCASSPRTGGEHNEQFFGPGTRLTVL.

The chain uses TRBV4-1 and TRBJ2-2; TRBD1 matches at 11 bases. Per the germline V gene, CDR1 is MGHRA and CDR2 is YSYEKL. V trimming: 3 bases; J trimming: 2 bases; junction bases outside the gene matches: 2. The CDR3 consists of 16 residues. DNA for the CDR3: TGCGCCAGCAGCCAGGACAGGGGGCTAAACACCGGGGAGCTGTTTTTT. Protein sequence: CASSQDRGLNTGELFF.

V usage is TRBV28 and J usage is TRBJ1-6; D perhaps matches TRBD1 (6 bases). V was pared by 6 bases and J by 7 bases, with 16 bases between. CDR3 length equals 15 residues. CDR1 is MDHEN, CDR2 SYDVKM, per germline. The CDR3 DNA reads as TGTGCCAGCAGGGGGACACCCGACCGCAATTCACCCCTCCACTTT. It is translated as CASRGTPDRNSPLHF.